This TCR beta chain derives from a study of cytomegalovirus exposure and HLA in healthy donors. Study-level results: Overall, some 160 TCR beta chains were annotated as cytomegalovirus-associated.

Turning to this clone: What it binds is not known.

Vbeta (60) and Jbeta (13) primers were used in the PCR. Clones were read by immunoSEQ multiplex PCR, and TCRdb kept only the in-frame ones, dropping some. The table has 150,000 or so clones, 75% to 90% seen once. This sequence was found in a woman aged 18-35 years in good health and CMV-seronegative. Material: PBMCs.

CDR3 sequence reads: CASSVEEGAYTEAFF. CDR3 DNA: TGTGCCAGCAGCGTAGAGGAGGGGGCCTACACTGAAGCTTTCTTT. V and J are TRBV9 and TRBJ1-1, with 7 bases that match TRBD1. CDR1 and CDR2 from the germline V gene are SGDLS and YYNGEE. The ends lost 0 bases at V and 3 bases at J; junction bases unmatched: 5. The CDR3 length is 15 residues.